This T cell receptor beta chain was retrieved from a study of molecular identifiers for immune sequencing clone quantification. Overall study findings and caveats: Clones that exceeded 20 RNA copies held over 99% of effector molecules, yet under 1% in naive cells.

V shed 0 bases and J shed 9 bases, with 6 bases lying between them. This CDR3 region has 12 residues. Germline-derived CDR1 and CDR2 are MNHEY and SVGEGT. TCRdb fed the PCR reads into MiXCR, producing one record per CDR3 protein. Of about 68,000 distinct CDR3 sequences listed, around 18% were seen once; the top ten hold over 1.3%. This clonotype was detected ten times or more. Its target is unknown. This chain links TRBV6-2 or TRBV6-3 with TRBJ2-1; possibly TRBD1 or TRBD2 for D (5 bases each). The TCR comes from a human donor in good health. Some libraries in this study had Jurkat cell RNA spiked in. The sample was naive CD8+ T cells from blood, with Jurkat cell RNA spiked in. Subset described: FACS-sorted CD8+CD4-CCR7+CD45RA+ naive T cells. DNA of the CDR3: TGTGCCAGCAGTTACTCGAGGGGTGAGCAGTTCTTC. Protein product: CASSYSRGEQFF.